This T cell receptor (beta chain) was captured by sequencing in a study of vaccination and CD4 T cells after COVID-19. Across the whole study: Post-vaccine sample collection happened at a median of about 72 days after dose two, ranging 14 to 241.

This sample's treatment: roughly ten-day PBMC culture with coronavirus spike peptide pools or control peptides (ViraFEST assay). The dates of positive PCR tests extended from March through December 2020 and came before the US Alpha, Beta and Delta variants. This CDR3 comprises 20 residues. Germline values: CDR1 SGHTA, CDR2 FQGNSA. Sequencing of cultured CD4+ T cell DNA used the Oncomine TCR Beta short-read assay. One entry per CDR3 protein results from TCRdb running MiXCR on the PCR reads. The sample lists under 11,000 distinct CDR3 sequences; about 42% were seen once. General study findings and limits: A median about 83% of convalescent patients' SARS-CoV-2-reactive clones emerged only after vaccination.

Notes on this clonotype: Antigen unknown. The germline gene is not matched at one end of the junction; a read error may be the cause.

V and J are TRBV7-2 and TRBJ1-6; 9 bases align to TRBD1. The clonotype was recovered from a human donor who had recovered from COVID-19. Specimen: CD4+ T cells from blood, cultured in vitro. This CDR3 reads CASSVTGTGNYNSYNSSLHF. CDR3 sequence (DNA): TGTGCCAGCAGCGTTACCGGGACAGGGAACTACAACTCCTATAATTCATCCCTCCACTTT.